These T cell receptor beta chains were read from a single sample in a study of PD-1 blockade in classical Hodgkin lymphoma. Clones were read by immunoSEQ multiplex PCR, and TCRdb kept only the in-frame ones, dropping some. The sample has 20,000 or so clones; roughly 89% are singletons. Sequencing input: CD4+ T cells from blood. The receptors originated from a human donor with classical Hodgkin lymphoma. Both conserved end residues are part of each CDR3. D genes are given only for firm matches. The size of a clone is reported for some rows only, either as once, few or many, or as a class for expanded clones.

d_call	j_call	v_call	clone_size	cdr3_aa	cdr3_nt
TRBD2	TRBJ2-5	TRBV18	-	CASSQNSRGVLETQYF	TGTGCCAGCTCACAAAATTCACGGGGGGTCCTTGAGACCCAGTACTTC
-	TRBJ2-5	TRBV5-1	-	CASSQRGSQETQYF	TGCGCCAGCAGCCAAAGAGGGTCCCAAGAGACCCAGTACTTC
TRBD1	TRBJ2-6	TRBV5-1	-	CASSTDRALSGANVLTF	TGCGCCAGCAGCACAGACAGGGCCCTCTCTGGGGCCAACGTCCTGACTTTC
-	TRBJ2-7	TRBV2	-	CASSDSLAGSYEQYF	TGTGCCAGCAGTGACTCATTGGCAGGCTCCTACGAGCAGTACTTC
TRBD1	TRBJ1-2	TRBV7-9	-	CASSSDRGYGYTF	TGTGCCAGCAGCAGCGACAGGGGCTATGGCTACACCTTC
-	TRBJ2-1	TRBV5-1	once	CASSWDPGLTNNEQFF	TGCGCCAGCAGTTGGGATCCGGGACTCACCAACAATGAGCAGTTCTTC
-	TRBJ2-3	TRBV5-1	-	CASRGSPTDTQYF	TGCGCCAGCAGAGGATCCCCTACAGATACGCAGTATTTT
-	TRBJ2-3	TRBV29-1	-	CSVAGADTQYF	TGCAGCGTTGCAGGGGCAGATACGCAGTATTTT
-	TRBJ1-2	TRBV5-4	-	CASSLLGGKEGYTF	TGTGCCAGCAGCTTGCTGGGGGGGAAGGAAGGCTACACCTTC
-	TRBJ2-2	TRBV10-3	-	CAISGVGNAGGELFF	TGTGCCATCAGTGGAGTCGGCAACGCGGGCGGGGAGCTGTTTTTT
-	TRBJ2-5	TRBV30	-	CAWGRGGKETQYF	TGTGCCTGGGGTAGGGGGGGAAAAGAGACCCAGTACTTC
-	TRBJ2-3	TRBV27	-	CASSLSTGGRTDTQYF	TGTGCCAGCAGTTTATCAACTGGGGGTCGCACAGATACGCAGTATTTT
-	TRBJ2-7	TRBV7-2	-	CASSLGGIYEQYF	TGTGCCAGCAGCTTAGGAGGAATCTACGAGCAGTACTTC
-	TRBJ1-1	TRBV28	-	CASSLYRFEIGAFF	TGTGCCAGCAGTTTGTATCGGTTCGAGATTGGAGCTTTCTTT
TRBD1	TRBJ1-6	TRBV30	-	CAWSWGTGGVNSPLHF	TGTGCCTGGAGCTGGGGGACAGGGGGCGTTAATTCACCCCTCCACTTT
-	TRBJ1-5	TRBV6-6	once	CASTVGEFQPQHF	TGTGCCAGCACAGTGGGGGAATTTCAGCCCCAGCATTTT
TRBD2	TRBJ2-5	TRBV29-1	once	CSVALAGGPKETQYF	TGCAGCGTTGCCCTAGCGGGGGGACCTAAAGAGACCCAGTACTTC
TRBD1	TRBJ2-1	TRBV19	-	CAGRDSSYNEQFF	TGTGCCGGCCGGGACAGCTCCTACAATGAGCAGTTCTTC
-	TRBJ1-6	TRBV7-9	-	CASPRASLYNSPLHF	TGTGCCAGCCCTCGGGCCAGCCTTTATAATTCACCCCTCCACTTT
-	TRBJ1-6	TRBV5-6	-	CASSSMRGIYNSPLHF	TGTGCCAGCAGCTCAATGCGAGGTATCTATAATTCACCCCTCCACTTT
TRBD1	TRBJ1-6	TRBV28	-	CASSLQGRSNSPLHF	TGTGCCAGCAGCCTACAGGGGAGAAGTAATTCACCCCTCCACTTT
-	TRBJ2-2	TRBV19	-	CASTPTGDTGELFF	TGTGCCAGTACCCCCACAGGCGACACCGGGGAGCTGTTTTTT
-	TRBJ1-1	TRBV19	few	CASSIDIAGSTEAFF	TGTGCCAGTAGTATAGATATAGCAGGGTCCACTGAAGCTTTCTTT
-	TRBJ2-7	TRBV7-2	-	CASSPTGDTYYEQYF	TGTGCCAGCAGTCCCACGGGGGACACATACTACGAGCAGTACTTC
-	TRBJ2-7	TRBV7-9	-	CASSFGLYEQYF	TGTGCCAGCAGCTTTGGACTTTACGAGCAGTACTTC
TRBD2	TRBJ2-1	TRBV10-3	-	CAMNSGRADEQFF	TGTGCCATGAATAGCGGGAGGGCTGATGAGCAGTTCTTC
-	TRBJ1-1	TRBV7-9	-	CASSISLNTEAFF	TGTGCCAGCAGCATCTCCTTGAACACTGAAGCTTTCTTT
-	TRBJ1-2	TRBV18	-	CASSPLQINSNYGYTF	TGTGCCAGCTCACCATTGCAGATAAACTCTAACTATGGCTACACCTTC
-	TRBJ2-7	TRBV5-5	-	CASSPSGPRYEQYF	TGTGCCAGCAGCCCTTCCGGCCCTCGCTACGAGCAGTACTTC
-	TRBJ1-1	TRBV11-3	-	CASSFQVGTEAFF	TGTGCCAGCAGCTTTCAGGTGGGCACTGAAGCTTTCTTT
-	TRBJ2-5	TRBV5-1	-	CASSLRGGETQYF	TGCGCCAGCAGCTTGAGGGGCGGGGAGACCCAGTACTTC
TRBD1	TRBJ1-1	TRBV4-3	-	CASSRRQGEATEAFF	TGCGCCAGCAGCCGACGACAGGGGGAGGCCACTGAAGCTTTCTTT
-	TRBJ1-2	TRBV11-3	-	CASSADRIYGYTF	TGTGCCAGCAGCGCTGACAGGATCTATGGCTACACCTTC
TRBD1	TRBJ2-1	TRBV9	-	CASSAVGQDYNEQFF	TGTGCCAGCAGCGCCGTGGGACAGGATTACAATGAGCAGTTCTTC
TRBD1	TRBJ1-5	TRBV6-4	once	CASSAVTGMGPLSNQPQHF	TGTGCCAGCAGTGCGGTGACAGGGATGGGGCCCCTTAGCAATCAGCCCCAGCATTTT
-	TRBJ1-6	TRBV27	-	CASSLSTGTNSPLHF	TGTGCCAGCAGTTTATCTACAGGAACTAATTCACCCCTCCACTTT
-	TRBJ1-5	TRBV15	-	CATSRDGTRGGSGNQPQHF	TGTGCCACCAGCAGAGATGGAACTAGGGGAGGGTCGGGCAATCAGCCCCAGCATTTT
-	TRBJ2-3	TRBV7-2	-	CASTNVTTDTQYF	TGTGCCAGCACCAATGTCACCACAGATACGCAGTATTTT
-	TRBJ1-4	TRBV7-3	-	CASSLNSGVGEKLFF	TGTGCCAGCAGCTTAAATTCAGGGGTCGGTGAAAAACTGTTTTTT
TRBD2	TRBJ2-1	TRBV7-8	-	CASSLREGTYNEQFF	TGTGCCAGCAGCTTACGGGAGGGCACCTACAATGAGCAGTTCTTC
-	TRBJ2-5	TRBV28	-	CASSFMVQGGKTQYF	TGTGCCAGCAGTTTTATGGTACAGGGAGGGAAGACCCAGTACTTC
TRBD1	TRBJ1-5	TRBV7-2	-	CASSRQGGNQPQHF	TGTGCCAGCAGCCGACAGGGTGGAAATCAGCCCCAGCATTTT
TRBD1	TRBJ2-7	TRBV5-4	-	CASSFDRGRDEQYF	TGTGCCAGCAGCTTTGACAGGGGGAGGGACGAGCAGTACTTC
TRBD2	TRBJ2-3	TRBV4-1	-	CASSQGAGVNTDTQYF	TGCGCCAGCAGCCAAGGAGCGGGGGTGAACACAGATACGCAGTATTTT
TRBD1	TRBJ2-7	TRBV2	-	CASSEAGTGVDEQYF	TGTGCCAGCAGTGAAGCAGGGACAGGAGTAGACGAGCAGTACTTC
-	TRBJ1-5	TRBV5-1	-	CASRWGDNQPQHF	TGCGCCAGCAGATGGGGGGACAATCAGCCCCAGCATTTT
-	TRBJ1-2	TRBV5-4	-	CASRFLPGRGTGYGYTF	TGTGCCAGCAGATTTCTTCCGGGCAGGGGTACAGGCTATGGCTACACCTTC
-	TRBJ1-2	TRBV7-9	-	CASSYRTDDGYTF	TGTGCCAGCAGCTACCGGACAGACGATGGCTACACCTTC
-	TRBJ1-1	TRBV11-3	once	CASSLVPDEAFF	TGTGCCAGCAGCTTAGTACCGGATGAAGCTTTCTTT
-	TRBJ2-1	TRBV4-2	-	CASSQGAFNEQFF	TGTGCCAGCAGCCAAGGAGCTTTCAATGAGCAGTTCTTC
-	TRBJ2-7	TRBV18	-	CASSPVALATYEQYF	TGTGCCAGCTCACCAGTAGCACTAGCCACCTACGAGCAGTACTTC
TRBD2	TRBJ2-3	TRBV9	-	CASSYSGGGPDTQYF	TGTGCCAGCAGCTATAGCGGGGGGGGTCCAGATACGCAGTATTTT
-	TRBJ1-5	TRBV30	-	CAWSESNQPQHF	TGTGCCTGGAGTGAGAGCAATCAGCCCCAGCATTTT
-	TRBJ1-1	TRBV5-6	once	CASSLLLNTEAFF	TGTGCCAGCAGCTTGCTCCTGAACACTGAAGCTTTCTTT
TRBD1	TRBJ2-1	TRBV25-1	-	CASSEKGWTGSGERQFF	TGTGCCAGCAGTGAAAAGGGGTGGACAGGGTCTGGGGAGCGGCAGTTCTTC